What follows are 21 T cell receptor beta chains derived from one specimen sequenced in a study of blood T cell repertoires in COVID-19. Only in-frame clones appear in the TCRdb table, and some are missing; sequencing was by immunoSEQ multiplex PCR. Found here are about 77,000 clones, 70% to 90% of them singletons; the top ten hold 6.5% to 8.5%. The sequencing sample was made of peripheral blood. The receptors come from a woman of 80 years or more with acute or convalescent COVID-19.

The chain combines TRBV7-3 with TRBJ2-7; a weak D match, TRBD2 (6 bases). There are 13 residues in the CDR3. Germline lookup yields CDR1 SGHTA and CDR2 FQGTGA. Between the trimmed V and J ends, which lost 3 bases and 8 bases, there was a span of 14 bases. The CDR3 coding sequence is TGTGCCAGCAGCTTCCCGGAGGGTCGGAAGCAGTACTTC. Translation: CASSFPEGRKQYF.

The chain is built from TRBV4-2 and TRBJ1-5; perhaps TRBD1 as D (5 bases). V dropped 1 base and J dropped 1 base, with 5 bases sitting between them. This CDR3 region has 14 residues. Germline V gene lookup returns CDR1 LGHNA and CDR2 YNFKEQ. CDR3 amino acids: CASSQGQSNQPQHF. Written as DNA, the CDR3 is TGTGCCAGCAGCCAAGGACAGAGCAATCAGCCCCAGCATTTT.

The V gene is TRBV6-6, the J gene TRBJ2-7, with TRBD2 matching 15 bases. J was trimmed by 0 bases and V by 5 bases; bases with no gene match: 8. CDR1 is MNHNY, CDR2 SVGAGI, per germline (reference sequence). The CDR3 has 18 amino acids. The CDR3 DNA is TGTGCCAGCAGTCTTCGAGGACTAGCGGGAGGGGTCTCCTACGAGCAGTACTTC. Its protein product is CASSLRGLAGGVSYEQYF.

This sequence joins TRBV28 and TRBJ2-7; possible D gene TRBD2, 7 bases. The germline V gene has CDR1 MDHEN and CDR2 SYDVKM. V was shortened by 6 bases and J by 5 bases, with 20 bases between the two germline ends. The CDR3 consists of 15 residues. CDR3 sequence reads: CASRGGGLRWNEQYF. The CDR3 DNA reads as TGTGCCAGCAGGGGAGGGGGTCTGCGGTGGAACGAGCAGTACTTC.

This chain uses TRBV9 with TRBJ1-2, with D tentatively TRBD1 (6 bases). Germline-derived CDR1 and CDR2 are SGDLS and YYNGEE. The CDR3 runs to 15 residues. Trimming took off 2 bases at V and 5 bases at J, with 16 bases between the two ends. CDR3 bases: TGTGCCAGCAGCGTGGCGGTCACAGGGCCTTATGGCTACACCTTC. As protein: CASSVAVTGPYGYTF.

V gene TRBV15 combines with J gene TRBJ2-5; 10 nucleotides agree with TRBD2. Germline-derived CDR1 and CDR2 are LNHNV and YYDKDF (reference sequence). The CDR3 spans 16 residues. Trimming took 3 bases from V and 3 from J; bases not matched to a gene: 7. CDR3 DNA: TGTGCCACCAGCAGGGGGTCTAGCGGGAGTAAAGAGACCCAGTACTTC. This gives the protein CATSRGSSGSKETQYF.

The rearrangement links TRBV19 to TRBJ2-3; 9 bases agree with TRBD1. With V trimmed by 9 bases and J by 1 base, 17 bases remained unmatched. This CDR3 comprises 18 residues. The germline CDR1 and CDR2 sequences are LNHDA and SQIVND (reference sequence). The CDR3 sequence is CASEIVGTGGEGTDTQYF. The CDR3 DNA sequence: TGTGCCAGCGAAATAGTGGGAACAGGGGGCGAGGGCACAGATACGCAGTATTTT.

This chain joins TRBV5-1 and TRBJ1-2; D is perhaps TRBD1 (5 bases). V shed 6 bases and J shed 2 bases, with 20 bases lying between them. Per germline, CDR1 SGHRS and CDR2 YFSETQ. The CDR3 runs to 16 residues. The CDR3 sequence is CASIPRPDTGNYGYTF. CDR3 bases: TGCGCCAGCATCCCGAGACCCGATACAGGAAACTATGGCTACACCTTC.

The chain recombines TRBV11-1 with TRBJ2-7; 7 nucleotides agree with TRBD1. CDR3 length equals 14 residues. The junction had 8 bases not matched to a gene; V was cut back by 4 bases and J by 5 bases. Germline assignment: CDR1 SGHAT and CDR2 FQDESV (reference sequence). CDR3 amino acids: CASSSQQGSHEQYF. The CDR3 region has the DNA TGTGCCAGCAGCTCGCAACAGGGGTCCCACGAGCAGTACTTC. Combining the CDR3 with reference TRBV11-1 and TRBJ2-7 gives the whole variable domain EAEVAQSPRYKITEKSQAVAFWCDPISGHATLYWYRQILGQGPELLVQFQDESVVDDSQLPKDRFSAERLKGVDSTLKIQPAELGDSAMYLCASSSQQGSHEQYFGPGTRLTVT.

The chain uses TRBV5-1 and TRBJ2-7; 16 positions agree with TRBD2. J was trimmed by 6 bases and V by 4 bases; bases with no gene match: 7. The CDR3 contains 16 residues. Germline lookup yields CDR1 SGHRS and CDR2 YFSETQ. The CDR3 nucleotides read TGCGCCAGCAGCGGCGGGACTAGCGGGAGGGCCTTCGAGCAGTACTTC. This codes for CASSGGTSGRAFEQYF. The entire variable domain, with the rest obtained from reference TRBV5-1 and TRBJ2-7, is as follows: KAGVTQTPRYLIKTRGQQVTLSCSPISGHRSVSWYQQTPGQGLQFLFEYFSETQRNKGNFPGRFSGRQFSNSRSEMNVSTLELGDSALYLCASSGGTSGRAFEQYFGPGTRLTVT.

This CDR3 reads CASSSNTDQPQHF. In DNA form, the CDR3 reads TGTGCCAGCAGCTCCAATACGGATCAGCCCCAGCATTTT. V usage is TRBV11-2 and J usage is TRBJ1-5; D uncertain. Germline CDR1 is SGHAT and CDR2 is FQNNGV. The CDR3 sequence is 13 residues long. The V and J ends lost 4 bases and 5 bases respectively, with 9 bases between them.

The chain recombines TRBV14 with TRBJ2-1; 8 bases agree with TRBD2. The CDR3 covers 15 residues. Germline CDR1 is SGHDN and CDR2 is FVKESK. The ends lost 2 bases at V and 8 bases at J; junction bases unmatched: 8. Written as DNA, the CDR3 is TGTGCCAGCAGCCAACGCAGCGGGAGAGGCCATGAGCAGTTCTTC. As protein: CASSQRSGRGHEQFF.

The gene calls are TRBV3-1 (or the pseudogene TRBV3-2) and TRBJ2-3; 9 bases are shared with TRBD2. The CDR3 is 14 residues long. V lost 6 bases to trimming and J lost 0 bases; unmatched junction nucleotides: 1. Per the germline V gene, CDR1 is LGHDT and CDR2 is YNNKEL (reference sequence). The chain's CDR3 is CASRTSGSTDTQYF. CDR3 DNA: TGTGCCAGCAGGACTAGCGGTAGCACAGATACGCAGTATTTT.

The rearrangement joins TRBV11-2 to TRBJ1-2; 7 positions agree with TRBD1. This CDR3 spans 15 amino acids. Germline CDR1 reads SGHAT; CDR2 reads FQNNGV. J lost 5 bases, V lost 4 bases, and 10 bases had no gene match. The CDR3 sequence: CASSSRQGWLYGYTF. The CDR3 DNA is TGTGCCAGCAGCTCCCGACAGGGCTGGCTTTATGGCTACACCTTC. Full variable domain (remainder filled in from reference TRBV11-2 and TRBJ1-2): EAGVAQSPRYKIIEKRQSVAFWCNPISGHATLYWYQQILGQGPKLLIQFQNNGVVDDSQLPKDRFSAERLKGVDSTLKIQPAKLEDSAVYLCASSSRQGWLYGYTFGSGTRLTVV.

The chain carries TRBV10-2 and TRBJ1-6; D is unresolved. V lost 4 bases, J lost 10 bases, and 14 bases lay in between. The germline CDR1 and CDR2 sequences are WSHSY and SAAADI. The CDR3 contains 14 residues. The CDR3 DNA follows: TGCGCCAGCAGTGTAAGCAGCGAGAAGTCACCCCTCCACTTT. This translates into CASSVSSEKSPLHF.

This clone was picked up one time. The CDR3, as DNA: TGTGCCAGCAGCCCAGGACAGTCCTACGAGCAGTACTTC. It yields the protein CASSPGQSYEQYF. The chain uses TRBV11-1 and TRBJ2-5, with a possible D match to TRBD1 (6 bases). The J call may be incorrect, as the DNA end agrees better with TRBJ2-7. The CDR3 is 13 residues long. CDR1 is SGHAT and CDR2 is FQDESV in the germline V gene (reference sequence).

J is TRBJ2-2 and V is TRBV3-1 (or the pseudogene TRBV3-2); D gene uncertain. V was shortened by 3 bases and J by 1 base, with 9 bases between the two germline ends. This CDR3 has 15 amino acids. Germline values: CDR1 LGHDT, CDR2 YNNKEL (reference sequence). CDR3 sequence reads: CASSHTGRNTGELFF. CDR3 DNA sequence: TGTGCCAGCAGCCATACGGGTAGGAACACCGGGGAGCTGTTTTTT.

CDR3: CASRRESVEQFF. Written as DNA, the CDR3 is TGTGCCAGCAGGAGGGAGTCGGTTGAGCAGTTCTTC. The chain combines TRBV12-3 or TRBV12-4 with TRBJ2-1; a weak D match, TRBD2 (5 bases). This CDR3 has 12 residues. The V gene lost 6 bases and the J gene lost 9 bases, with 12 bases spanning the gap.

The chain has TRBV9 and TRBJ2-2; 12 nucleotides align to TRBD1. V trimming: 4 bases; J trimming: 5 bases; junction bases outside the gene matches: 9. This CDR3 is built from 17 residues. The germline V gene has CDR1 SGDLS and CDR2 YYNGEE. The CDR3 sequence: CASSPRPGQGATGELFF. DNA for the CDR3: TGTGCCAGCAGCCCCCGACCGGGACAGGGGGCAACCGGGGAGCTGTTTTTT.

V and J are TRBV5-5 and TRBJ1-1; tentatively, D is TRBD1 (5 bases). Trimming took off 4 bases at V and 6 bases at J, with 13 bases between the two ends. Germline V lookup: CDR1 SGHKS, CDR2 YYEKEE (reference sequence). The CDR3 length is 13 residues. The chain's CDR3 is CASSLTGGAEAFF. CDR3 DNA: TGTGCCAGCAGCCTCACCGGGGGGGCTGAAGCTTTCTTT. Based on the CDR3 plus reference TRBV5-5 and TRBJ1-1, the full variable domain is DAGVTQSPTHLIKTRGQQVTLRCSPISGHKSVSWYQQVLGQGPQFIFQYYEKEERGRGNFPDRFSARQFPNYSSELNVNALLLGDSALYLCASSLTGGAEAFFGQGTRLTVV.

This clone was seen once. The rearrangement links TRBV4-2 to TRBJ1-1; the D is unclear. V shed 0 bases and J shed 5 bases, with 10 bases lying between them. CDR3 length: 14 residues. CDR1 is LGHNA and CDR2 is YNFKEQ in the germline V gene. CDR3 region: CASSQEGGRTEAFF. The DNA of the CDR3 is TGTGCCAGCAGCCAAGAGGGAGGTAGGACTGAAGCTTTCTTT.